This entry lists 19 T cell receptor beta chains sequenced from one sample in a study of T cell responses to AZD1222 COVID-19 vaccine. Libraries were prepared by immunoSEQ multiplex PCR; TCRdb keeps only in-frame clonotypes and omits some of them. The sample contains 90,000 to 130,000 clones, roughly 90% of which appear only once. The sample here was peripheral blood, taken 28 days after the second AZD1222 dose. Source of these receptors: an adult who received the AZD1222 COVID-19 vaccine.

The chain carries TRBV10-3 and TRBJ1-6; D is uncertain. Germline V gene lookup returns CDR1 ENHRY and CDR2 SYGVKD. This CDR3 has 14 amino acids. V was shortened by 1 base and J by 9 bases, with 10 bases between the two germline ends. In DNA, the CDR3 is TGTGCCATCAGTGAGTGGCAGATTCTTTCACCCCTCCACTTT. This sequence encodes CAISEWQILSPLHF.

CDR3 in DNA: TGCGCCAGCAGCCCGGCCCAGGACAGGGGGGAGACCCAGTACTTC. Its translation is CASSPAQDRGETQYF. The genes are TRBV5-1 and TRBJ2-5; TRBD1 aligns across 10 bases. The CDR3 has 15 residues. The J segment lost 5 bases and the V segment lost 4 bases, leaving 8 bases of the junction unmatched. Per the germline V gene, CDR1 is SGHRS and CDR2 is YFSETQ.

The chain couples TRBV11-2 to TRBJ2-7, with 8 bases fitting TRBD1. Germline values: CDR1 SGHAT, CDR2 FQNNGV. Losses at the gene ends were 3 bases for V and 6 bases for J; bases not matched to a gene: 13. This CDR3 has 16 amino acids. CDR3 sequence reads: CASSFGPGGRVGEQYF. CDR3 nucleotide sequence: TGTGCCAGCAGCTTCGGCCCAGGGGGCAGGGTGGGCGAGCAGTACTTC.

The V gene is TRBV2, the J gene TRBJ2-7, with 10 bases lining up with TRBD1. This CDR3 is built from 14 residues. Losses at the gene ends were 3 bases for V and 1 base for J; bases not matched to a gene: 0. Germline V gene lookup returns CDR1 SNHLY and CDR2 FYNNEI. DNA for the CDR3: TGTGCCAGCAGTGAGGGACAGGGGTCCTACGAGCAGTACTTC. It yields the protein CASSEGQGSYEQYF.

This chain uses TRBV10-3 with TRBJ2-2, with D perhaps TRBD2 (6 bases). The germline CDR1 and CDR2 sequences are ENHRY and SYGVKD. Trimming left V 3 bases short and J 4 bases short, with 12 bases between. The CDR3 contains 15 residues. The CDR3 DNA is TGTGCCATCAGTGAACGCGGGGCCCCCACCGGGGAGCTGTTTTTT. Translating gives CAISERGAPTGELFF.

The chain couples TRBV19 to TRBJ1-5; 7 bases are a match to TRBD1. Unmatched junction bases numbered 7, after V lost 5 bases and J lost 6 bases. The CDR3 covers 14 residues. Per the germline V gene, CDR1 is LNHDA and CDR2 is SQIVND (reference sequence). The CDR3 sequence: CASSGTEGFQPQHF. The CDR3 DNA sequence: TGTGCCAGTAGTGGGACAGAGGGCTTTCAGCCCCAGCATTTT.

CDR3 residues: CSVVTGTSGGTEQYF. The CDR3 region has the DNA TGCAGCGTTGTGACCGGGACTAGCGGGGGGACGGAGCAGTACTTC. The chain has TRBV29-1 and TRBJ2-7, with 15 positions matching TRBD2. The germline V gene encodes CDR1 SQVTM and CDR2 ANQGSEA. With 4 bases clipped from V and 7 bases from J, the junction kept 8 bases outside the gene matches. This CDR3 comprises 15 residues.

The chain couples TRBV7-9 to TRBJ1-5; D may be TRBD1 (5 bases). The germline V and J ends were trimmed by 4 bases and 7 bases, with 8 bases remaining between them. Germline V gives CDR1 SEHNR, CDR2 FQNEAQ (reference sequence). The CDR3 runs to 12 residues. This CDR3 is CASSSPGQPQHF. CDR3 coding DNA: TGTGCCAGCAGCTCACCAGGGCAGCCCCAGCATTTT. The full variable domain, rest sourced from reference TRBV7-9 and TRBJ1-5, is DTGVSQNPRHKITKRGQNVTFRCDPISEHNRLYWYRQTLGQGPEFLTYFQNEAQLEKSRLLSDRFSAERPKGSFSTLEIQRTEQGDSAMYLCASSSPGQPQHFGDGTRLSIL.

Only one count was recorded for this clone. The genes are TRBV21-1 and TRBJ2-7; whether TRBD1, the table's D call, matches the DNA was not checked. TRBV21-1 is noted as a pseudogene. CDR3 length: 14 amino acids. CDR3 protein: CASSKVVIPDEQYF. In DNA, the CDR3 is TGTGCCAGCAGCAAAGTGGTCATACCAGACGAGCAGTACTTC.

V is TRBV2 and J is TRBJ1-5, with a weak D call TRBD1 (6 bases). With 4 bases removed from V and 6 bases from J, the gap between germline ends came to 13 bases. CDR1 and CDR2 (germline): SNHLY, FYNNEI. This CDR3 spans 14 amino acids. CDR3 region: CASSGTQGTQPQHF. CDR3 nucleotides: TGTGCCAGCAGTGGAACCCAGGGGACTCAGCCCCAGCATTTT.

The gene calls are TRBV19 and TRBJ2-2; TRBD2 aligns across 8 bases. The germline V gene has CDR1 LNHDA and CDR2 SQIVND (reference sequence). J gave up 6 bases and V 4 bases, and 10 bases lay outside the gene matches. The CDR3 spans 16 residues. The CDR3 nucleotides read TGTGCCAGTAGTACCCCGGGAGCGGGGGACGCCGGGGAGCTGTTTTTT. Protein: CASSTPGAGDAGELFF.

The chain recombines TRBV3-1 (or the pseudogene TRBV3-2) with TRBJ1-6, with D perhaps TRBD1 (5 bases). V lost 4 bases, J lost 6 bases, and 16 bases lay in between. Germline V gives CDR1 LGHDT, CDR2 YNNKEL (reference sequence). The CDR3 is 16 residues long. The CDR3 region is CASSPLVGGTNSPLHF. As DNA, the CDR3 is TGTGCCAGCAGCCCCTTGGTAGGTGGGACTAATTCACCCCTCCACTTT.

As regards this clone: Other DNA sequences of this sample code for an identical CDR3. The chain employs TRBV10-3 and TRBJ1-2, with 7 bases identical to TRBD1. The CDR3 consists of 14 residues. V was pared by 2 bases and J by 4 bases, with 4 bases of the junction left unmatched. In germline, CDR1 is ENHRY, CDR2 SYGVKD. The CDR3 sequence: CAISEKQGTYGYTF. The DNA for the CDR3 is TGTGCCATCAGTGAGAAACAGGGGACCTATGGCTACACCTTC.

The CDR3 protein is CASSSGQGMYEQYF. CDR3 sequence (DNA): TGTGCCAGTAGTTCTGGACAGGGGATGTACGAGCAGTACTTC. The V gene is TRBV19, the J gene TRBJ2-7; 9 bases fit TRBD1. The germline V gene encodes CDR1 LNHDA and CDR2 SQIVND (reference sequence). After removal of 5 bases from V and 4 bases from J, the junction contained 6 bases not matched to a gene. CDR3 size: 14 residues.

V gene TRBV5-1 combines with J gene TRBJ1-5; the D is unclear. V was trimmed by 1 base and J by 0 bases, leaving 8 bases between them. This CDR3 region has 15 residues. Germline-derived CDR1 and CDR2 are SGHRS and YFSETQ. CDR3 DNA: TGCGCCAGCAGCTTGAACGGACTTAGCAATCAGCCCCAGCATTTT. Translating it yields CASSLNGLSNQPQHF.

The chain's CDR3 is CASSRGDTGELFF. CDR3 DNA: TGTGCCAGCAGCCGAGGGGACACCGGGGAGCTGTTTTTT. The chain links TRBV3-1 (or the pseudogene TRBV3-2) to TRBJ2-2; D may match TRBD1 or TRBD2 (5 bases each). CDR1 is LGHDT and CDR2 is YNNKEL in the germline V gene (reference sequence). Trimming cost V 4 bases and J 3 bases, with 6 bases left between them. CDR3 size: 13 residues.

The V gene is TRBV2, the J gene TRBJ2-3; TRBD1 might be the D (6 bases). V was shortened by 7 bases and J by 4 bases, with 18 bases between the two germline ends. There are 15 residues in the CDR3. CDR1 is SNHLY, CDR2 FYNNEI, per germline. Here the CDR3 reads CASNFEPQGADTQYF. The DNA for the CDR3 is TGTGCCAGCAATTTCGAGCCACAGGGAGCAGATACGCAGTATTTT.

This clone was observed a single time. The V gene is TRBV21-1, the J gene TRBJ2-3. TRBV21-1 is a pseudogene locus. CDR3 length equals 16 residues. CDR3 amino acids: CASSKGVGISTDTQYF. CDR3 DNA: TGTGCCAGCAGCAAAGGGGTAGGGATTAGCACAGATACGCAGTATTTT.

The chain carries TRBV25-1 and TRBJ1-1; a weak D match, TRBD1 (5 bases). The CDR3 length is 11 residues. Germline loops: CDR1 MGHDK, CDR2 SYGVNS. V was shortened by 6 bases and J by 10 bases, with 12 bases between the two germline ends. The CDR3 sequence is CASRQVRGAFF. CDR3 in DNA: TGTGCCAGCAGACAGGTCCGGGGAGCTTTCTTT.